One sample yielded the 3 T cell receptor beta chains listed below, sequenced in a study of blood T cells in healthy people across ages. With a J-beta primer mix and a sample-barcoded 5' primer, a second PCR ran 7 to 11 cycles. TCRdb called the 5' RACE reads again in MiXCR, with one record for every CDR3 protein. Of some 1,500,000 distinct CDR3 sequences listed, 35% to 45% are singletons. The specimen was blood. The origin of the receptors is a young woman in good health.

Here the CDR3 reads CASSGSSGRTDTQYF. The CDR3 DNA sequence: TGTGCCAGCAGCGGATCTAGCGGACGCACAGATACGCAGTATTTT. This chain connects TRBV9 to TRBJ2-3, with 7 bases fitting TRBD2. V was clipped by 3 bases and J by 1 base; unmatched bases: 5. Germline CDR1 and CDR2: SGDLS and YYNGEE. The CDR3 length is 15 residues.

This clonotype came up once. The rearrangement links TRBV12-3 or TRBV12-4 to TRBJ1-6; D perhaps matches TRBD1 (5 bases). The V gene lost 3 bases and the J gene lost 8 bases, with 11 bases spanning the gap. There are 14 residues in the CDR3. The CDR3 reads CASSFPGTDSPLHF. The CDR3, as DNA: TGTGCCAGCAGTTTCCCAGGGACGGATTCACCCCTCCACTTT.

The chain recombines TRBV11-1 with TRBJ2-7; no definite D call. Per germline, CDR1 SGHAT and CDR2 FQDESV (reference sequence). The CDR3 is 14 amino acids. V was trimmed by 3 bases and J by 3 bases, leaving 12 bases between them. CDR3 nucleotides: TGTGCCAGCAGCTTGGACGGCCCCGGCTACGAGCAGTACTTC. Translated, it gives CASSLDGPGYEQYF.